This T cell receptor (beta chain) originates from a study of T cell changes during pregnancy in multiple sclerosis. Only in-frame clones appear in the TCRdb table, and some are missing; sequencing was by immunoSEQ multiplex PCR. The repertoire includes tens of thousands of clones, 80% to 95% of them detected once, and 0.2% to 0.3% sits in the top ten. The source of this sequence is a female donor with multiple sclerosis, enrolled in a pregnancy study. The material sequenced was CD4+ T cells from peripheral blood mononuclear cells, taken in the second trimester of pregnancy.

Here the CDR3 reads CASSSRGVEYNEQFF. DNA for the CDR3: TGTGCCAGCAGCTCGCGGGGGGTCGAGTACAATGAGCAGTTCTTC. The chain has TRBV7-9 and TRBJ2-1, with 8 bases aligning to TRBD2. V shed 4 bases and J 4 bases; nucleotides not matched to a gene: 6. The germline gives CDR1 SEHNR, CDR2 FQNEAQ (reference sequence). CDR3 length: 15 residues. Full variable domain (missing parts from reference TRBV7-9 and TRBJ2-1): DTGVSQNPRHKITKRGQNVTFRCDPISEHNRLYWYRQTLGQGPEFLTYFQNEAQLEKSRLLSDRFSAERPKGSFSTLEIQRTEQGDSAMYLCASSSRGVEYNEQFFGPGTRLTVL.